The 6 T cell receptor beta chains given below trace back to one sample, sequenced in a study of human T cells and chemical hapten exposure. Specified time point: patch test 3, about 24 weeks after DPC sensitization. Regarding treatment: therapeutic diphenylcyclopropenone sensitization with weekly scalp DPC. TCRdb reprocessed the RACE reads via MiXCR and lists one record per CDR3 protein. Of 90,000 to 110,000 distinct CDR3 sequences in the sample, 30% to 35% are singletons; the top ten hold about 2.9%. This specimen was whole blood, taken in connection with sensitization to the hapten diphenylcyclopropenone (DPC). All receptors come from a man in his forties with alopecia areata. Some clones in this sample may be carry-over from other donors' samples.

This clonotype was recorded a few times. The chain couples TRBV29-1 to TRBJ2-6; unclear D gene. Trimming shortened V by 7 bases and J by 1 base, and 5 bases separated the two germline ends. CDR1 is SQVTM and CDR2 is ANQGSEA in the germline V gene. The CDR3 sequence is 12 residues long. CDR3 sequence reads: CSAKSGANVLTF. CDR3 sequence (DNA): TGCAGCGCAAAATCTGGGGCCAACGTCCTGACTTTC.

Only a few counts were recorded for this clonotype. The chain combines TRBV14 with TRBJ1-3; no reliable D call. This CDR3 has 15 residues. The V end was cut by 2 bases, the J end by 9 bases, with 17 bases between. CDR1 is SGHDN and CDR2 is FVKESK in the germline V gene. CDR3 protein: CASSQLNKIGGTIYF. For the CDR3, the DNA is TGTGCCAGCAGCCAATTGAACAAGATCGGAGGCACCATATATTTT.

The chain is built from TRBV28 and TRBJ1-2; TRBD1 is a possible D gene (5 bases). The germline CDR1 and CDR2 sequences are MDHEN and SYDVKM. V lost 6 bases and J 4 bases, leaving 18 bases between the germline ends. The CDR3 consists of 15 residues. For the CDR3, the DNA is TGTGCCAGCAGACCACCTTCCACAGGTCTCTATGGCTACACCTTC. This translates into CASRPPSTGLYGYTF.

This clonotype turned up a few times. The DNA of the CDR3 is TGTGCCAGCAGTACGGGCAGGGTACCCCAGCCCCAGCATTTT. Amino acids: CASSTGRVPQPQHF. This chain links TRBV6-1 with TRBJ1-5, with a weak D call TRBD1 (5 bases). V lost 5 bases and J 7 bases, leaving 15 bases between the germline ends. The CDR3 spans 14 residues. The V gene's germline CDR1 is MNHNS and CDR2 SASEGT.

The CDR3 spells CASSYSRTPYNEQFF. The CDR3 coding sequence is TGTGCCAGCAGTTACTCCCGGACACCGTACAATGAGCAGTTCTTC. V usage is TRBV6-2 or TRBV6-3 and J usage is TRBJ2-1; D might be TRBD1 (5 bases). V lost 0 bases to trimming and J lost 4 bases, with 10 bases between them. The CDR3 consists of 15 residues. Germline V gene data show CDR1 as MNHEY and CDR2 as SVGEGT.

The J gene is TRBJ2-1, the V gene TRBV29-1, with D possibly called TRBD1 or TRBD2 (5 bases each). Germline CDR1 is SQVTM and CDR2 is ANQGSEA. The CDR3 has 13 amino acids. With 6 bases removed from V and 8 bases from J, the gap between germline ends came to 17 bases. The CDR3 sequence is CSVPGRLWDEQFF. DNA for the CDR3: TGCAGCGTCCCGGGACGGCTTTGGGATGAGCAGTTCTTC.